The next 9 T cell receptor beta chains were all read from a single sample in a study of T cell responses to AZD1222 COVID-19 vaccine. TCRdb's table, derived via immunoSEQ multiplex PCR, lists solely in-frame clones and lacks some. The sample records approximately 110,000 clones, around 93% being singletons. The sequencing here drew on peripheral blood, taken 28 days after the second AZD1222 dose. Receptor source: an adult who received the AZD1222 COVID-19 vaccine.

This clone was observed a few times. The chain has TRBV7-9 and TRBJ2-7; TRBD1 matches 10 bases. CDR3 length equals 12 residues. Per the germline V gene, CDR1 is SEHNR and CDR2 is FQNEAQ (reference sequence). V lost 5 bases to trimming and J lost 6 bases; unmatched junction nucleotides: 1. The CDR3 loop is CASSRDRGEQYF. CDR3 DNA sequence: TGTGCCAGCAGCCGGGACAGGGGCGAGCAGTACTTC.

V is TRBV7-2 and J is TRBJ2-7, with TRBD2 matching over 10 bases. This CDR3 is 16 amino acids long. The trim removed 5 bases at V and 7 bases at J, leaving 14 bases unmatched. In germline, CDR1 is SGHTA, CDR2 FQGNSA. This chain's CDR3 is CASSPGGAGGLKEQYF. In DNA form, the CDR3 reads TGTGCCAGCAGCCCCGGGGGAGCGGGGGGGCTTAAGGAGCAGTACTTC.

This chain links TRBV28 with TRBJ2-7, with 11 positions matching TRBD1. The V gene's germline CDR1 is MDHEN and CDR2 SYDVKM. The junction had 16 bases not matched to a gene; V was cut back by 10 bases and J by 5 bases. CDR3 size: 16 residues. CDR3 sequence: CAIFPAGQGAPHEQYF. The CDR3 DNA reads TGTGCCATTTTCCCCGCAGGACAGGGGGCGCCTCACGAGCAGTACTTC. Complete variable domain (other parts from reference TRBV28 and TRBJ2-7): DVKVTQSSRYLVKRTGEKVFLECVQDMDHENMFWYRQDPGLGLRLIYFSYDVKMKEKGDIPEGYSVSREKKERFSLILESASTNQTSMYLCAIFPAGQGAPHEQYFGPGTRLTVT.

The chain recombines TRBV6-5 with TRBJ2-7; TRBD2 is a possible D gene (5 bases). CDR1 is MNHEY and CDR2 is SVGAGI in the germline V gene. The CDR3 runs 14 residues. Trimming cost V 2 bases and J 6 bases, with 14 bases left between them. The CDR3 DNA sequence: TGTGCCAGCAGTTACAGTCCGCTCGGGGTCGAGCAGTACTTC. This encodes CASSYSPLGVEQYF.

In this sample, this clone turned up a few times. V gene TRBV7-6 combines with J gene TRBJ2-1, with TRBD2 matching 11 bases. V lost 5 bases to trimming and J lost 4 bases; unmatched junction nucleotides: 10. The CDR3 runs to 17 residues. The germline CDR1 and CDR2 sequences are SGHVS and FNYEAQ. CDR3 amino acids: CASSPKGRTSGYNEQFF. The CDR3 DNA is TGTGCCAGCAGCCCCAAAGGTCGGACTAGCGGGTACAATGAGCAGTTCTTC.

The CDR3 DNA follows: TGTGCCAGCAGTTTGGTCCGACAGGACGGAAACTATGGCTACACCTTC. This gives the protein CASSLVRQDGNYGYTF. The chain links TRBV27 to TRBJ1-2, with a tentative D call TRBD1 (6 bases). Between the trimmed V and J ends, which lost 3 bases and 2 bases, there was a span of 16 bases. The CDR3 totals 16 residues. Germline V gene data show CDR1 as MNHEY and CDR2 as SMNVEV (reference sequence).

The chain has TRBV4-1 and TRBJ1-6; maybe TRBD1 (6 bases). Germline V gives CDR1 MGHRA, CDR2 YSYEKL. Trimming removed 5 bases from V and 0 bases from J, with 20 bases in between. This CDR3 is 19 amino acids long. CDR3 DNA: TGCGCCAGCAGCATACGGACAGCCAAAGGAAACTCCTATAATTCACCCCTCCACTTT. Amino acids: CASSIRTAKGNSYNSPLHF.

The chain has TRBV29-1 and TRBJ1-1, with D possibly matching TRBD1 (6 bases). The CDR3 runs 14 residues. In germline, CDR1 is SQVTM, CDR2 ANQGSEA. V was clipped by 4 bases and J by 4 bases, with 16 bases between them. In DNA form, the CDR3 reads TGCAGCGTTGCAAATCTCGGGGGCCTCACTGAAGCTTTCTTT. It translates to CSVANLGGLTEAFF.

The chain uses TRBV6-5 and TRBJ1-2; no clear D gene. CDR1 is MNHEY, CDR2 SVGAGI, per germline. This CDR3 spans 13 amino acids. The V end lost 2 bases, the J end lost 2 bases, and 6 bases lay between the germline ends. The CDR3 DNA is TGTGCCAGCAGTTACAGGGCCAACTATGGCTACACCTTC. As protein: CASSYRANYGYTF.